These 30 T cell receptor beta chains share one sample of origin, sequenced in a study of blood T cell repertoires in COVID-19. TCRdb keeps only in-frame clones here, not all; method: immunoSEQ multiplex PCR. In the table there are roughly 42,000 clones, about 88% of which are singletons. The sample taken for sequencing was peripheral blood. The receptors shown here come from a woman aged 70-85 years in a cohort sampled during active COVID-19.

The V gene is TRBV3-1 (or the pseudogene TRBV3-2), the J gene TRBJ2-3; D might be TRBD1 (6 bases). V was clipped by 0 bases and J by 11 bases, with 9 bases between them. This CDR3 has 12 amino acids. In germline, CDR1 is LGHDT, CDR2 YNNKEL (reference sequence). This chain's CDR3 is CASSQEAGEQYF. The CDR3 DNA reads TGTGCCAGCAGCCAAGAAGCAGGGGAGCAGTATTTT.

The rearrangement uses TRBV14 and TRBJ1-2, with 8 bases aligning to TRBD1. CDR1 is SGHDN and CDR2 is FVKESK in the germline V gene. V dropped 4 bases and J dropped 8; count of bases not matched to a gene: 6. This CDR3 contains 13 residues. The chain's CDR3 is CASSPQGAKGYTF. The CDR3 DNA follows: TGTGCCAGCAGCCCTCAGGGGGCCAAGGGCTACACCTTC. The full variable domain, in which reference TRBV14 and TRBJ1-2 provide the parts outside the CDR3, is EAGVTQFPSHSVIEKGQTVTLRCDPISGHDNLYWYRRVMGKEIKFLLHFVKESKQDESGMPNNRFLAERTGGTYSTLKVQPAELEDSGVYFCASSPQGAKGYTFGSGTRLTVV.

The V and J genes are TRBV3-1 (or the pseudogene TRBV3-2) and TRBJ1-6; TRBD1 agrees at 10 bases. Trimming cost V 6 bases and J 4 bases; bases outside gene matches: 6. CDR3 length: 16 residues. CDR1 LGHDT and CDR2 YNNKEL come from the germline V gene (reference sequence). The DNA for the CDR3 is TGTGCCAGCAGTTACGGGACAGGGGCTTATAATTCACCCCTCCACTTT. It yields the protein CASSYGTGAYNSPLHF.

This chain uses TRBV6-5 with TRBJ1-1; 7 bases are shared with TRBD1. The CDR3 is 13 amino acids. Losses at the gene ends were 6 bases for V and 5 bases for J; bases not matched to a gene: 6. CDR1 MNHEY and CDR2 SVGAGI come from the germline V gene. The CDR3 sequence is CASSQRQGTEAFF. DNA for the CDR3: TGTGCCAGCAGCCAGCGACAGGGAACTGAAGCTTTCTTT.

The chain combines TRBV25-1 with TRBJ2-7; TRBD2 aligns across 13 bases. CDR3 size: 16 residues. Trimming cost V 6 bases and J 5 bases; bases outside gene matches: 10. Germline-derived CDR1 and CDR2 are MGHDK and SYGVNS. As DNA, the CDR3 is TGTGCCAGCAGCGAACTAGCGGGAGGGAATAGTGACGAGCAGTACTTC. As protein: CASSELAGGNSDEQYF.

This chain links TRBV15 with TRBJ2-7, with 9 positions matching TRBD1. The CDR3 is 17 amino acids. Trimming took 2 bases from V and 3 from J; bases not matched to a gene: 11. Germline V gives CDR1 LNHNV, CDR2 YYDKDF (reference sequence). The CDR3 DNA is TGTGCCACCAGCAGAAGCCGGACAGGGGCTGGGGGCTACGAGCAGTACTTC. It encodes CATSRSRTGAGGYEQYF.

By frequency in the sample, this clone is medium-sized. The V and J genes are TRBV29-1 and TRBJ2-1; D uncertain. The CDR3 is 14 amino acids. V lost 2 bases and J 5 bases, leaving 13 bases between the germline ends. Germline lookup yields CDR1 SQVTM and CDR2 ANQGSEA. This CDR3 reads CSVERGNTDNEQFF. The CDR3 bases are TGCAGCGTTGAAAGAGGCAATACCGACAATGAGCAGTTCTTC.

This clone showed up many times. The rearrangement joins TRBV3-1 (or the pseudogene TRBV3-2) to TRBJ2-1, with 14 bases aligning to TRBD2. The length of the CDR3 is 15 residues. Losses at the gene ends were 4 bases for V and 10 bases for J; bases not matched to a gene: 6. CDR1 and CDR2 (germline): LGHDT, YNNKEL (reference sequence). The CDR3 region is CASSPGTSGRGEQFF. The CDR3 DNA sequence: TGTGCCAGCAGCCCCGGGACTAGCGGGAGAGGGGAGCAGTTCTTC.

The chain recombines TRBV19 with TRBJ2-2; 11 bases are a match to TRBD2. V shed 8 bases, J shed 4 bases, and the junction held 9 bases outside the gene matches. CDR1 LNHDA and CDR2 SQIVND come from the germline V gene (reference sequence). There are 16 residues in the CDR3. The CDR3 here is CASYPIAGGPTGELFF. The DNA for the CDR3 is TGTGCCAGTTACCCAATAGCGGGAGGGCCCACCGGGGAGCTGTTTTTT.

The genes are TRBV10-3 and TRBJ1-2; a possible D gene is TRBD1 (6 bases). The V end lost 2 bases, the J end lost 7 bases, and 14 bases lay between the germline ends. Germline V gives CDR1 ENHRY, CDR2 SYGVKD. This CDR3 is 14 amino acids long. The CDR3 sequence is CAISEGTTGSGYTF. CDR3 bases: TGTGCCATCAGTGAGGGGACTACAGGGTCTGGCTACACCTTC.

CDR3 in amino acids: CASSGRTGFSYEQYF. The CDR3 DNA reads TGTGCCAGCTCGGGGAGGACAGGGTTTTCCTACGAGCAGTACTTC. The rearrangement uses TRBV6-5 and TRBJ2-7; 8 bases fit TRBD1. CDR1 is MNHEY, CDR2 SVGAGI, per germline. The trim removed 8 bases at V and 1 base at J, leaving 10 bases unmatched. The CDR3 covers 15 residues.

This clone has only one observation. V is TRBV27 and J is TRBJ2-1; 7 bases align to TRBD2. The CDR3 runs to 14 residues. With 7 bases clipped from V and 0 bases from J, the junction kept 3 bases outside the gene matches. CDR1 and CDR2 from the germline V gene are MNHEY and SMNVEV (reference sequence). The CDR3 sequence is CASIASGSYNEQFF. The CDR3 DNA reads TGTGCCAGCATTGCTAGCGGCTCCTACAATGAGCAGTTCTTC.

This clone was recorded a few times. CDR3 DNA: TGTGCCAGCAGTTCGACAGGTAGCAATCAGCCCCAGCATTTT. Its translation: CASSSTGSNQPQHF. The chain recombines TRBV28 with TRBJ1-5; weak D call: TRBD1 (6 bases). Germline assignment: CDR1 MDHEN and CDR2 SYDVKM. Trimming pared 4 bases from V and 0 bases from J, leaving 7 bases between. This CDR3 is built from 14 residues.

V is TRBV6-5 and J is TRBJ2-7, with a weak D call TRBD2 (6 bases). Germline CDR1 and CDR2: MNHEY and SVGAGI. The CDR3 spans 16 residues. Trimming cost V 2 bases and J 2 bases, with 16 bases left between them. The CDR3 here is CASSYTGVAEAYEQYF. The CDR3 region has the DNA TGTGCCAGCAGTTACACGGGAGTGGCGGAAGCCTACGAGCAGTACTTC.

This chain links TRBV11-3 with TRBJ2-1, with TRBD1 as a possible D gene (7 bases). The germline gives CDR1 SGHNT, CDR2 YENEEA. The V gene lost 2 bases and the J gene lost 6 bases, with 14 bases spanning the gap. The CDR3 covers 15 residues. The CDR3 region is CASSLQGGTSNEQFF. CDR3 sequence (DNA): TGTGCCAGCAGCTTACAGGGGGGCACCTCCAATGAGCAGTTCTTC.

The chain joins TRBV18 to TRBJ2-2, with D tentatively TRBD1 (6 bases). The V end was cut by 3 bases, the J end by 1 base, with 6 bases between. The CDR3 is 14 amino acids. Germline values: CDR1 KGHSH, CDR2 LQKENI. The CDR3 coding sequence is TGTGCCAGCTCACCGGGACAGAACACCGGGGAGCTGTTTTTT. As protein: CASSPGQNTGELFF.

This chain uses TRBV24-1 with TRBJ2-7, with D maybe TRBD2 (5 bases). This CDR3 contains 11 residues. Germline V gene lookup returns CDR1 KGHDR and CDR2 SFDVKD. The germline V and J ends were trimmed by 3 bases and 7 bases, with 6 bases remaining between them. The CDR3 DNA follows: TGTGCCACCAGTGATACGGGGGAGCAGTACTTC. Amino acids: CATSDTGEQYF.

CDR3 region: CASSVMRAHEQYF. In DNA form, the CDR3 reads TGTGCCAGCAGCGTGATGAGGGCCCACGAGCAGTACTTC. J is TRBJ2-7 and V is TRBV9, with D perhaps matching TRBD2 (5 bases). This CDR3 is built from 13 residues. V was trimmed by 2 bases and J by 5 bases, leaving 11 bases between them. Per the germline V gene, CDR1 is SGDLS and CDR2 is YYNGEE. Filled out from reference TRBV9 and TRBJ2-7, the complete variable domain reads DSGVTQTPKHLITATGQRVTLRCSPRSGDLSVYWYQQSLDQGLQFLIQYYNGEERAKGNILERFSAQQFPDLHSELNLSSLELGDSALYFCASSVMRAHEQYFGPGTRLTVT.

The chain recombines TRBV27 with TRBJ2-2; TRBD1 agrees at 7 bases. The junction had 3 bases not matched to a gene; V was cut back by 7 bases and J by 1 base. The CDR3 has 14 amino acids. Germline loops: CDR1 MNHEY, CDR2 SMNVEV (reference sequence). CDR3 sequence reads: CASKTGMNTGELFF. CDR3 sequence (DNA): TGTGCCAGCAAGACAGGGATGAACACCGGGGAGCTGTTTTTT.

V usage is TRBV5-4 and J usage is TRBJ2-7, with D possibly being TRBD2 (6 bases). This CDR3 is built from 14 residues. CDR1 and CDR2 (germline): SGHNT, YYREEE (reference sequence). Trimming removed 5 bases from V and 0 bases from J, with 12 bases in between. This CDR3 reads CASSPRDFSYEQYF. CDR3 in DNA: TGTGCCAGCAGTCCACGGGACTTCTCCTACGAGCAGTACTTC.

The chain recombines TRBV9 with TRBJ2-5, with TRBD2 matching 7 bases. V trimming: 3 bases; J trimming: 1 base; junction bases outside the gene matches: 6. The germline V gene has CDR1 SGDLS and CDR2 YYNGEE. CDR3 length: 15 amino acids. CDR3 DNA: TGTGCCAGCAGCGGTAGCGGGCGCCGCCAAGAGACCCAGTACTTC. Its translation is CASSGSGRRQETQYF. The full variable domain, its missing parts supplied by reference TRBV9 and TRBJ2-5, is DSGVTQTPKHLITATGQRVTLRCSPRSGDLSVYWYQQSLDQGLQFLIQYYNGEERAKGNILERFSAQQFPDLHSELNLSSLELGDSALYFCASSGSGRRQETQYFGPGTRLLVL.

The chain carries TRBV6-2 or TRBV6-3 and TRBJ2-7; D might be TRBD2 (5 bases). The CDR3 extends over 15 amino acids. V lost 4 bases and J lost 1, with 14 bases in between. In germline, CDR1 is MNHEY, CDR2 SVGEGT. CDR3 nucleotide sequence: TGTGCCAGCAGTTCTTCTAGCTCCCCTTCCTACGAGCAGTACTTC. Translated, it gives CASSSSSSPSYEQYF.

The chain has TRBV2 and TRBJ1-5; D unclear. Trimming took off 6 bases at V and 2 bases at J, with 5 bases between the two ends. CDR1 is SNHLY and CDR2 is FYNNEI in the germline V gene. The CDR3 length is 12 residues. The CDR3 reads CASSGGNQPQHF. The DNA for the CDR3 is TGTGCCAGCAGCGGGGGCAATCAGCCCCAGCATTTT.

By sample fraction, this clone is large. The chain carries TRBV6-5 and TRBJ1-5; 7 nucleotides align to TRBD1. J gave up 3 bases and V 5 bases, and 4 bases lay outside the gene matches. Germline CDR1 reads MNHEY; CDR2 reads SVGAGI. The CDR3 contains 14 residues. CDR3 in DNA: TGTGCCAGCAGTCCCGGACAGGACAATCAGCCCCAGCATTTT. Its protein product is CASSPGQDNQPQHF.

The chain employs TRBV6-2 or TRBV6-3 and TRBJ2-5, with 10 bases identical to TRBD2. The CDR3 spans 15 residues. Germline V lookup: CDR1 MNHEY, CDR2 SVGEGT. J lost 2 bases, V lost 6 bases, and 6 bases had no gene match. CDR3 region: CASSHHSGGQETQYF. The CDR3 region has the DNA TGTGCCAGCAGCCACCATAGCGGGGGGCAAGAGACCCAGTACTTC.

This rearrangement joins TRBV20-1 to TRBJ2-7; 7 bases match TRBD2. After removal of 3 bases from V and 7 bases from J, the junction contained 9 bases not matched to a gene. This CDR3 spans 13 amino acids. In germline, CDR1 is DFQATT, CDR2 SNEGSKA (reference sequence). CDR3 DNA sequence: TGCAGTGCTAGTTTGGGGGGGACGGGAGAGCAGTACTTC. Amino acids: CSASLGGTGEQYF.

The V and J genes are TRBV6-5 and TRBJ2-7, with 8 positions matching TRBD2. This CDR3 region has 13 residues. Germline V gene sequence: CDR1 MNHEY, CDR2 SVGAGI. Trimming removed 6 bases from V and 4 bases from J; junction bases left unmatched: 5. CDR3 DNA sequence: TGTGCCAGCAGCCGGGGGGGTATTTACGAGCAGTACTTC. Translated, it gives CASSRGGIYEQYF.

This clone was picked up a small number of times. This rearrangement joins TRBV6-5 to TRBJ1-1; 8 bases are shared with TRBD1. The CDR3 covers 15 residues. The junction had 10 bases not matched to a gene; V was cut back by 6 bases and J by 4 bases. Germline V gene lookup returns CDR1 MNHEY and CDR2 SVGAGI. The CDR3 sequence is CASSFGTGASTEAFF. The DNA for the CDR3 is TGTGCCAGCAGCTTTGGGACAGGCGCTAGCACTGAAGCTTTCTTT.

This chain links TRBV28 with TRBJ2-7, with 9 nucleotides matching TRBD1. From germline, CDR1 is MDHEN and CDR2 SYDVKM. J gave up 6 bases and V 6 bases, and 6 bases lay outside the gene matches. This CDR3 has 13 residues. The DNA of the CDR3 is TGTGCCAGCAGGGGACAGGGAGGAGTCGAGCAGTACTTC. This encodes CASRGQGGVEQYF.

V gene TRBV11-2 combines with J gene TRBJ2-5; 8 bases map to TRBD2. The CDR3 spans 16 residues. Germline V gives CDR1 SGHAT, CDR2 FQNNGV. Trimming cost V 1 base and J 5 bases; bases outside gene matches: 9. The CDR3 sequence is CASSLVFSGIKETQYF. The CDR3, as DNA: TGTGCCAGCAGCTTAGTATTTAGCGGGATCAAGGAGACCCAGTACTTC. The complete variable domain, with remaining parts taken from reference TRBV11-2 and TRBJ2-5, reads EAGVAQSPRYKIIEKRQSVAFWCNPISGHATLYWYQQILGQGPKLLIQFQNNGVVDDSQLPKDRFSAERLKGVDSTLKIQPAKLEDSAVYLCASSLVFSGIKETQYFGPGTRLLVL.